The present entry profiles one T cell receptor beta chain with its context. Germline V gene data show CDR1 as SGHRS and CDR2 as YFSETQ. The CDR3 is 18 residues long. Trimming took 2 bases from V and 2 from J; bases not matched to a gene: 11. These data originate in a study of cytomegalovirus exposure and HLA in healthy donors. Separation from the roughly 680-subject first cohort characterized the roughly 130-subject validation cohort, to which the donors belonged. Sequencing used immunoSEQ multiplex PCR; TCRdb keeps in-frame clones, though not all of them. The sample has more than 250,000 clones, around 90% seen once.

This TCR derives from a woman in her twenties or thirties in good health and CMV-seropositive. Sequences were obtained from PBMCs. The chain joins TRBV5-1 to TRBJ2-2; 8 bases match TRBD2. In nucleotides, the CDR3 is TGCGCCAGCAGCTTATTAACTAGCGGTCGGGGAAACACCGGGGAGCTGTTTTTT. Protein: CASSLLTSGRGNTGELFF.